What follows are 14 T cell receptor beta chains derived from one specimen sequenced in a study of blood T cell repertoires in COVID-19. Here immunoSEQ multiplex PCR was the method, and the copy in TCRdb shows in-frame clones only, minus some. The table records about 60,000 clones, 80% to 95% of them present only once. What was sequenced was peripheral blood. These receptors all come from a man between 60 and 70 years old with acute or convalescent COVID-19.

The chain uses TRBV7-2 and TRBJ2-6; a possible D gene is TRBD2 (5 bases). The CDR3 loop spans 16 amino acids. With 6 bases removed from V and 3 bases from J, the gap between germline ends came to 15 bases. From germline, CDR1 is SGHTA and CDR2 FQGNSA. The CDR3 protein is CASRAPGIGGANVLTF. The CDR3 region has the DNA TGTGCCAGCAGGGCGCCGGGAATCGGTGGGGCCAACGTCCTGACTTTC.

This clone has only a few counts. The J gene is TRBJ1-3, the V gene TRBV30; D possibly corresponds to TRBD1 (5 bases). Per the germline V gene, CDR1 is GTSNPN and CDR2 is SVGIG (reference sequence). V lost 2 bases, J lost 0 bases, and 14 bases lay in between. This CDR3 has 16 residues. The CDR3 nucleotides read TGTGCCTGGAGTACACGACAGTCAGTCTCTGGAAACACCATATATTTT. Residues: CAWSTRQSVSGNTIYF.

V is TRBV18 and J is TRBJ2-5; 7 nucleotides agree with TRBD1. This CDR3 has 15 residues. The V segment lost 0 bases and the J segment 2 bases; nucleotides outside the gene matches: 3. In germline, CDR1 is KGHSH, CDR2 LQKENI. This chain's CDR3 is CASSPPAGGQETQYF. The CDR3 DNA is TGTGCCAGCTCACCACCGGCAGGGGGACAAGAGACCCAGTACTTC.

This clone has only one observation. The chain recombines TRBV11-2 with TRBJ1-2, with 7 bases matching TRBD1. CDR1 and CDR2 (germline): SGHAT, FQNNGV. Trimming cost V 5 bases and J 3 bases; bases outside gene matches: 18. The CDR3 runs to 18 residues. The CDR3 nucleotides are TGTGCCAGCAGCAGTCCAAAAGGACAGGAAAAACGGGACTATGGCTACACCTTC. As protein: CASSSPKGQEKRDYGYTF.

This clone was found once. The V gene is TRBV5-1, the J gene TRBJ2-3; 7 bases match TRBD1. The J segment lost 3 bases and the V segment lost 0 bases, leaving 4 bases of the junction unmatched. Germline CDR1 reads SGHRS; CDR2 reads YFSETQ. The CDR3 loop spans 15 amino acids. The CDR3 DNA reads as TGCGCCAGCAGCTTGGAAAACAGGGGAACAGATACGCAGTATTTT. It is translated as CASSLENRGTDTQYF.

The J gene is TRBJ1-2, the V gene TRBV27; a weak D match, TRBD1 (6 bases). This CDR3 region has 13 residues. Trimming took off 6 bases at V and 4 bases at J, with 12 bases between the two ends. From germline, CDR1 is MNHEY and CDR2 SMNVEV (reference sequence). CDR3 loop: CASSLLTGYGYTF. CDR3 coding DNA: TGTGCCAGCAGCCTACTGACAGGCTATGGCTACACCTTC.

To note about this clone: At the DNA level, this CDR3 is encoded by other sequences in the same sample as well. The rearrangement joins TRBV28 to TRBJ2-7; no reliable D call. CDR1 is MDHEN, CDR2 SYDVKM, per germline. This CDR3 is built from 13 residues. The V gene lost 3 bases and the J gene lost 2 bases, with 8 bases spanning the gap. The CDR3 here is CASSFQATYEQYF. The CDR3 DNA sequence: TGTGCCAGCAGTTTTCAGGCCACCTACGAGCAGTACTTC.

The gene calls are TRBV4-3 and TRBJ1-2, with D possibly matching TRBD1 (6 bases). Germline values: CDR1 LGHNA, CDR2 YSLEER. Trimming removed 3 bases from V and 5 bases from J, with 19 bases in between. The CDR3 is 16 amino acids. CDR3 region: CASSQIRQEGGYGYTF. The CDR3 DNA is TGCGCCAGCAGCCAGATCAGACAGGAAGGGGGTTATGGCTACACCTTC.

V usage is TRBV5-4 and J usage is TRBJ2-2; D perhaps matches TRBD1 (5 bases). The CDR3 has 14 residues. Per the germline V gene, CDR1 is SGHNT and CDR2 is YYREEE (reference sequence). The V end lost 5 bases, the J end lost 7 bases, and 15 bases lay between the germline ends. The CDR3 nucleotides are TGTGCCAGCAGTTCCCGACAGTCCGACGGGGAGCTGTTTTTT. Its protein is CASSSRQSDGELFF.

The chain combines TRBV5-1 with TRBJ2-1, with a weak D call TRBD1 (6 bases). Germline-derived CDR1 and CDR2 are SGHRS and YFSETQ. Trimming removed 4 bases at V and 3 bases at J, with 11 bases between. This CDR3 is 14 amino acids long. The CDR3 nucleotides are TGCGCCAGCAGCCACCGGGACAACTACAATGAGCAGTTCTTC. Residues: CASSHRDNYNEQFF.

The chain employs TRBV18 and TRBJ2-7, with 12 positions matching TRBD2. V lost 4 bases to trimming and J lost 4 bases; unmatched junction nucleotides: 2. The CDR3 is 14 amino acids. Germline V gene sequence: CDR1 KGHSH, CDR2 LQKENI. The CDR3 loop is CASSRTSGRYEQYF. CDR3 sequence (DNA): TGTGCCAGCTCACGAACTAGCGGGAGGTACGAGCAGTACTTC.

Remarks on this clone: A read error may explain this, as a much larger clone is one base away. This sequence joins TRBV28 and TRBJ2-2; 9 bases fit TRBD2. The germline V gene encodes CDR1 MDHEN and CDR2 SYDVKM. The CDR3 spans 14 residues. CDR3 coding DNA: TGTGCCGGCAGCCGGACTAGCGCGACCGGGGAGCTGTTTTTT. Translated, it gives CAGSRTSATGELFF.

This clone is a singleton in its sample. J is TRBJ1-5 and V is TRBV19; a possible D gene is TRBD1 (6 bases). The CDR3 totals 16 residues. Germline V CDR1 and CDR2: LNHDA, SQIVND (reference sequence). Trimming pared 8 bases from V and 6 bases from J, leaving 23 bases between. CDR3 loop: CASQDNRVIFGQPQHF. The CDR3 DNA follows: TGTGCCAGTCAAGATAACAGGGTTATATTTGGTCAGCCCCAGCATTTT.

The count of this clone is one. The chain has TRBV6-2 or TRBV6-3 and TRBJ2-7; 11 bases are a match to TRBD2. V trimming: 0 bases; J trimming: 2 bases; junction bases outside the gene matches: 6. The CDR3 has 17 residues. Germline CDR1 and CDR2: MNHEY and SVGEGT. CDR3 DNA sequence: TGTGCCAGCAGTTACTCAGTAGCGGGAGGGTTAACCTACGAGCAGTACTTC. As protein: CASSYSVAGGLTYEQYF.